The rows below give T cell receptor beta chains drawn from one sample of a study of T cell changes during pregnancy in multiple sclerosis. Sequencing used immunoSEQ multiplex PCR; TCRdb keeps in-frame clones, though not all of them. This sample has fewer than 35,000 clones, with about 93% found just once. Sample: CD4+ T cells from peripheral blood mononuclear cells, taken in the second trimester of pregnancy. These TCRs come from a female donor with multiple sclerosis, enrolled in a pregnancy study. Each CDR3 is given with its conserved first and last residue. The order of the fields is J gene, V gene, clone size, D gene, CDR3 protein, CDR3 DNA. D genes are given only for firm matches. A clone size is listed for some rows: how often the clone was seen (once, few, many), or a class if it is expanded.

j_call: TRBJ2-7
v_call: TRBV7-9
clone_size: few
d_call: TRBD2
cdr3_aa: CASSWTSPEQYF
cdr3_nt: TGTGCCAGCAGCTGGACTAGTCCCGAGCAGTACTTC

j_call: TRBJ2-1
v_call: TRBV5-1
clone_size: few
d_call: TRBD2
cdr3_aa: CASSLYGTSDTDEQFF
cdr3_nt: TGCGCCAGCAGCTTGTACGGGACTAGCGATACGGATGAGCAGTTCTTC

j_call: TRBJ2-7
v_call: TRBV19
clone_size: .
d_call: .
cdr3_aa: CASSTVRRGAQSSYEQYF
cdr3_nt: TGTGCCAGTAGTACAGTCCGGAGGGGCGCCCAAAGCTCCTACGAGCAGTACTTC

j_call: TRBJ2-7
v_call: TRBV21-1
clone_size: .
d_call: .
cdr3_aa: CASPRSPRMGQYF
cdr3_nt: TGTGCCAGCCCCCGGAGCCCTCGGATGGGGCAGTACTTC

j_call: TRBJ2-7
v_call: TRBV19
clone_size: .
d_call: TRBD2
cdr3_aa: CASSFSSGMGSEQYF
cdr3_nt: TGTGCCAGTAGTTTTTCTAGCGGGATGGGGTCCGAGCAGTACTTC

j_call: TRBJ1-4
v_call: TRBV7-2
clone_size: .
d_call: .
cdr3_aa: CASSPLGGKEKLFF
cdr3_nt: TGTGCCAGCAGTCCCCTTGGGGGCAAGGAAAAACTGTTTTTT

j_call: TRBJ2-3
v_call: TRBV19
clone_size: .
d_call: TRBD2
cdr3_aa: CASGGLAALTDTQYF
cdr3_nt: TGTGCCAGCGGGGGACTAGCGGCCCTCACAGATACGCAGTATTTT

j_call: TRBJ1-5
v_call: TRBV10-1
clone_size: .
d_call: .
cdr3_aa: CASSRQFSNQPQHF
cdr3_nt: TGCGCCAGCAGCCGACAGTTTAGCAATCAGCCCCAGCATTTT

j_call: TRBJ2-2
v_call: TRBV7-3
clone_size: .
d_call: TRBD2
cdr3_aa: CASSLYSGRTTGELFF
cdr3_nt: TGTGCCAGCAGCTTATATAGCGGGAGGACTACCGGGGAGCTGTTTTTT

j_call: TRBJ2-1
v_call: TRBV5-1
clone_size: once
d_call: TRBD2
cdr3_aa: CASTIAGANNEQFF
cdr3_nt: TGCGCCAGCACAATAGCGGGAGCGAACAATGAGCAGTTCTTC

j_call: TRBJ2-1
v_call: TRBV29-1
clone_size: .
d_call: .
cdr3_aa: CSVEIAVWNGQFF
cdr3_nt: TGCAGCGTTGAAATAGCCGTTTGGAATGGGCAGTTCTTC

j_call: TRBJ1-3
v_call: TRBV5-1
clone_size: .
d_call: .
cdr3_aa: CASSLLDPFSGNTIYF
cdr3_nt: TGCGCCAGCAGCTTACTAGACCCGTTCTCTGGAAACACCATATATTTT

j_call: TRBJ2-1
v_call: TRBV5-1
clone_size: .
d_call: TRBD1
cdr3_aa: CASSLAPGQDNEQFF
cdr3_nt: TGCGCCAGCAGCTTGGCCCCGGGACAGGACAATGAGCAGTTCTTC

j_call: TRBJ1-4
v_call: TRBV5-1
clone_size: once
d_call: TRBD1
cdr3_aa: CASSSTGEANEKLFF
cdr3_nt: TGCGCCAGCAGCTCCACAGGGGAAGCTAATGAAAAACTGTTTTTT

j_call: TRBJ1-2
v_call: TRBV6-5
clone_size: once
d_call: .
cdr3_aa: CASSYPRGGELESGTF
cdr3_nt: TGTGCCAGCAGTTACCCGAGGGGGGGGGAATTGGAGTCAGGCACCTTC

j_call: TRBJ1-4
v_call: TRBV28
clone_size: .
d_call: TRBD1
cdr3_aa: CASSRETGVLVKLFF
cdr3_nt: TGTGCCAGCAGTAGGGAGACAGGGGTGTTAGTAAAACTGTTTTTT

j_call: TRBJ2-7
v_call: TRBV6-4
clone_size: .
d_call: TRBD1
cdr3_aa: CASLTTGEFHEQYF
cdr3_nt: TGTGCCAGCCTAACAACAGGGGAGTTCCACGAGCAGTACTTC

j_call: TRBJ1-2
v_call: TRBV5-6
clone_size: .
d_call: TRBD1
cdr3_aa: CASSLTGQAPSNYGYTF
cdr3_nt: TGTGCCAGCAGCTTGACGGGACAGGCACCTTCTAACTATGGCTACACCTTC

j_call: TRBJ2-1
v_call: TRBV28
clone_size: .
d_call: TRBD2
cdr3_aa: CASSLRRLAGLFF
cdr3_nt: TGTGCCAGCAGTTTAAGGAGGCTAGCGGGACTGTTCTTC

j_call: TRBJ1-2
v_call: TRBV6-5
clone_size: .
d_call: TRBD1
cdr3_aa: CASSSPGQRHYGYTF
cdr3_nt: TGTGCCAGCAGTTCTCCGGGACAGCGACACTATGGCTACACCTTC

j_call: TRBJ2-1
v_call: TRBV5-4
clone_size: .
d_call: TRBD2
cdr3_aa: CASKREGAYNEQFF
cdr3_nt: TGTGCCAGCAAGCGGGAGGGCGCCTACAATGAGCAGTTCTTC

j_call: TRBJ2-3
v_call: TRBV5-1
clone_size: .
d_call: .
cdr3_aa: CASSMGHFTDTQYF
cdr3_nt: TGCGCCAGCAGCATGGGACACTTCACAGATACGCAGTATTTT

j_call: TRBJ2-1
v_call: TRBV10-1
clone_size: .
d_call: .
cdr3_aa: CASSERQGTHNEQFF
cdr3_nt: TGCGCCAGCAGTGAGAGGCAGGGGACCCACAATGAGCAGTTCTTC

j_call: TRBJ2-5
v_call: TRBV6-5
clone_size: .
d_call: .
cdr3_aa: CASSLTGLETQYF
cdr3_nt: TGTGCCAGCAGCTTAACAGGGTTAGAGACCCAGTACTTC

j_call: TRBJ2-7
v_call: TRBV7-3
clone_size: .
d_call: .
cdr3_aa: CASSPRQGANEQYF
cdr3_nt: TGTGCCAGCAGCCCCCGCCAGGGTGCGAACGAGCAGTACTTC

j_call: TRBJ1-3
v_call: TRBV5-1
clone_size: .
d_call: .
cdr3_aa: CASSYLTGLSGNTIYF
cdr3_nt: TGCGCCAGCAGCTACCTGACAGGCCTCTCTGGAAACACCATATATTTT

j_call: TRBJ1-3
v_call: TRBV4-1
clone_size: .
d_call: TRBD1
cdr3_aa: CASSQLATGAQFGNTIYF
cdr3_nt: TGCGCCAGCAGCCAGTTGGCGACAGGGGCGCAGTTTGGAAACACCATATATTTT

j_call: TRBJ1-1
v_call: TRBV29-1
clone_size: once
d_call: .
cdr3_aa: CSVQRKLQNTEAFF
cdr3_nt: TGCAGCGTTCAAAGAAAACTCCAGAACACTGAAGCTTTCTTT

j_call: TRBJ2-1
v_call: TRBV19
clone_size: .
d_call: TRBD2
cdr3_aa: CTSSILAGVVSTGGFNEQFF
cdr3_nt: TGTACCAGTAGTATACTAGCGGGAGTCGTTTCTACAGGGGGATTCAATGAGCAGTTCTTC